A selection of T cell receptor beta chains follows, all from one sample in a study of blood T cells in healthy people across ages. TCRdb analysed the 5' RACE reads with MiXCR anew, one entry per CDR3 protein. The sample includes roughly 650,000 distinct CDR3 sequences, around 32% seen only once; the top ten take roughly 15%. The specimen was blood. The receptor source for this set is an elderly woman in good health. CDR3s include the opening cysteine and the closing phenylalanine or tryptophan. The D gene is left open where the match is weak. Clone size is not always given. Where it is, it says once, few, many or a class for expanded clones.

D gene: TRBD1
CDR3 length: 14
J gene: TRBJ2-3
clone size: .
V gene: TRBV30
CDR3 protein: CAWKRGQGSDTQYF
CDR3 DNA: TGTGCCTGGAAACGGGGACAGGGATCAGATACGCAGTATTTT

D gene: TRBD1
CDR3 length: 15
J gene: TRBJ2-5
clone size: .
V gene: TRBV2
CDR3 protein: CASTKTGTGGNEQYF
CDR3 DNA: TGTGCCAGCACCAAAACCGGGACAGGGGGAAATGAGCAGTACTTC

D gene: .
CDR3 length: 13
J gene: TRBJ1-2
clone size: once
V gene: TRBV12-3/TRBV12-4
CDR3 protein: CASYRGFGHGYTF
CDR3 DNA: TGTGCCAGCTACAGAGGATTCGGTCATGGCTACACCTTC

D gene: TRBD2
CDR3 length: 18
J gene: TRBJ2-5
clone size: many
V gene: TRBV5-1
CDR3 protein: CASSPGTSGGGRQETQYF
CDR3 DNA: TGCGCCAGCAGCCCCGGGACTAGCGGGGGGGGCCGCCAGGAGACCCAGTACTTC

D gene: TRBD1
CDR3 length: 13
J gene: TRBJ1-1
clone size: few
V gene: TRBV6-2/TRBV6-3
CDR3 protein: CASSGQVGTEAFF
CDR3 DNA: TGTGCCAGCAGCGGACAGGTTGGCACTGAAGCTTTCTTT

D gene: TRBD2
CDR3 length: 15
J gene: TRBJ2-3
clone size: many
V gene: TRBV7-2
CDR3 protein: CASSLRGGAADTQYF
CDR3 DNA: TGTGCCAGCAGCTTACGCGGGGGGGCCGCAGATACGCAGTATTTT

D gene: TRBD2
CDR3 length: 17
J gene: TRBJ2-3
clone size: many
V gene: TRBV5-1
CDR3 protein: CASSLKWSGGGTDTQYF
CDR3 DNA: TGCGCCAGCAGCCTAAAGTGGAGCGGGGGGGGCACAGATACGCAGTATTTT

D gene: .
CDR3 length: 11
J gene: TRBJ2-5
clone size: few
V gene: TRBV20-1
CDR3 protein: CSAVHGETQYF
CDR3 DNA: TGCAGTGCTGTCCATGGAGAGACCCAGTACTTC

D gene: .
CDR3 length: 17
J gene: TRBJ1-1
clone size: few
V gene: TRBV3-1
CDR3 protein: CASSQEVQARRNTEAFF
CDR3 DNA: TGTGCCAGCAGCCAAGAGGTTCAGGCCCGGAGGAACACTGAAGCTTTCTTT

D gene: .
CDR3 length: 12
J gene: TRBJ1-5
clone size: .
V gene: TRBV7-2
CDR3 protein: CASSFPFQPQHF
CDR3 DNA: TGTGCCAGCAGCTTCCCTTTTCAGCCCCAGCATTTT

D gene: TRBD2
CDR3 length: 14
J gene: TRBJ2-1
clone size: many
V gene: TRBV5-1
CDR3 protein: CASSYGGRVDEQFF
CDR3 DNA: TGCGCCAGCAGCTACGGAGGGAGGGTGGACGAGCAGTTCTTC

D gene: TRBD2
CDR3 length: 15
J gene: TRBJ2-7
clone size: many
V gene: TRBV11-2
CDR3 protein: CASSTTSGASYEQYF
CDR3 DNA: TGTGCCAGCAGCACGACTAGCGGGGCATCCTACGAGCAGTACTTC

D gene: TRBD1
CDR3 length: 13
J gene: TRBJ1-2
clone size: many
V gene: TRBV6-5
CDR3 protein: CASSYETGQGYTF
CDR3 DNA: TGTGCCAGCAGTTACGAGACAGGGCAAGGCTACACCTTC

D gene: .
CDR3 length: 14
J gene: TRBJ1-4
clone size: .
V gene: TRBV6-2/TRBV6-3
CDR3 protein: CASSYAGWNEKRFF
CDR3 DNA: TGTGCCAGCAGTTATGCAGGCTGGAATGAAAAACGGTTTTTT

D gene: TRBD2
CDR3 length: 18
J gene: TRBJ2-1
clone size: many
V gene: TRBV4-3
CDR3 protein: CASSPRGSGGDSYNEQFF
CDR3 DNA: TGCGCCAGCAGCCCAAGAGGGAGCGGGGGGGACTCCTACAATGAGCAGTTCTTC

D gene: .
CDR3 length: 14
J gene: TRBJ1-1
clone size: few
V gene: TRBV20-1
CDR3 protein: CSARGDGGNTEAFF
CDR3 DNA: TGCAGTGCTAGGGGAGACGGGGGTAACACTGAAGCTTTCTTT

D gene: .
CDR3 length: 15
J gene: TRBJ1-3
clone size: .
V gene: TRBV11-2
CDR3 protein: CASSQQGFSGNTIYF
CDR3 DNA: TGTGCCAGCAGCCAGCAGGGGTTCTCTGGAAACACCATATATTTT

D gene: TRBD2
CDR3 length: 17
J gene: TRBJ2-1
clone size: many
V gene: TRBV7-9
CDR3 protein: CASSLVSGTSGVGEQFF
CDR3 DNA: TGTGCCAGCAGCTTAGTTTCGGGGACTAGCGGGGTCGGTGAGCAGTTCTTC

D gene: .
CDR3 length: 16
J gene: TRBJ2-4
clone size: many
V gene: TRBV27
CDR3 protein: CASSFRAILAKNIQYF
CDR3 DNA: TGTGCCAGCAGTTTCAGAGCGATACTAGCCAAAAACATTCAGTACTTC

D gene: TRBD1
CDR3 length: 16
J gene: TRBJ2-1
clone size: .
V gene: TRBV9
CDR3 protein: CASSASGTGAYNEQFF
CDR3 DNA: TGTGCCAGCAGCGCTTCCGGGACAGGGGCCTACAATGAGCAGTTCTTC

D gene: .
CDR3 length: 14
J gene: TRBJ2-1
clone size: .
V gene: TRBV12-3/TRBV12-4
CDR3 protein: CASSLAPRVDEQFF
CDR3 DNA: TGCGCCAGCAGTTTAGCGCCAAGGGTCGATGAGCAGTTCTTC

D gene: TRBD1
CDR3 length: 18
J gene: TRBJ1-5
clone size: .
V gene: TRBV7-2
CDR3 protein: CASSLYPPWTGEAQPQHF
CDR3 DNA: TGTGCCAGCAGCTTATACCCCCCGTGGACAGGGGAGGCTCAGCCCCAGCATTTT

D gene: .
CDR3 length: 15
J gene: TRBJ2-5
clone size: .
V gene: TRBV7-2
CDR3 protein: CAGSPGIFSRDEQYF
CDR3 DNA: TGTGCCGGCAGCCCCGGGATTTTTTCGAGGGATGAGCAGTACTTC

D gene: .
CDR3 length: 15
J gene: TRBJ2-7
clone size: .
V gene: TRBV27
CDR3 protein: CASSLGLSSGYEQYF
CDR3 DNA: TGTGCCAGCAGTTTGGGGCTAAGTTCCGGCTACGAGCAGTACTTC

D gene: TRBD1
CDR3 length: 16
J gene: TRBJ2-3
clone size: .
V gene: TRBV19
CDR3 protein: CASSIGPTGVGDTQYF
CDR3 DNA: TGTGCCAGTAGTATAGGTCCGACAGGGGTTGGAGATACGCAGTATTTT

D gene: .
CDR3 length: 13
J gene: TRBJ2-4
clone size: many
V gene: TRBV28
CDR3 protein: CASSRAGRGIQYF
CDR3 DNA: TGTGCCAGCAGTCGTGCTGGCCGCGGCATTCAGTACTTC

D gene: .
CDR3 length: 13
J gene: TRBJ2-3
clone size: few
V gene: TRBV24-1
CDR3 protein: CATSDSSTDTQYF
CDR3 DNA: TGTGCCACCAGTGATTCCAGCACAGATACGCAGTATTTT

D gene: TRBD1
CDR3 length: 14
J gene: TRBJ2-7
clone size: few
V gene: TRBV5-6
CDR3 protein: CASSMTGVWGEQYF
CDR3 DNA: TGTGCCAGCAGCATGACAGGGGTCTGGGGCGAGCAGTACTTC

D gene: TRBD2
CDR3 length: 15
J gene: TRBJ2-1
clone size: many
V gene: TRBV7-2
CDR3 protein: CASSYSGGPYNEQFF
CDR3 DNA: TGTGCCAGCAGCTACAGCGGGGGGCCCTACAATGAGCAGTTCTTC

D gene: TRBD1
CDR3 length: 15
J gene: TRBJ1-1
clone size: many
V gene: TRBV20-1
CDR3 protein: CSARDADRGRTEAFF
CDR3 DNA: TGCAGTGCTAGAGACGCAGACAGGGGAAGAACTGAAGCTTTCTTT

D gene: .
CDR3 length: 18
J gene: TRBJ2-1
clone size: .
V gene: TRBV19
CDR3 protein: CASKSWGSVGGAYNEQFF
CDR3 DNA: TGTGCCAGTAAATCCTGGGGGTCCGTCGGGGGCGCTTACAATGAGCAGTTCTTC

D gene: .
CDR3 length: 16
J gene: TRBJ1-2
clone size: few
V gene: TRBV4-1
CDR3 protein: CASSQDRSGEDYGYTF
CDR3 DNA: TGCGCCAGCAGCCAAGATCGATCAGGGGAGGACTATGGCTACACCTTC

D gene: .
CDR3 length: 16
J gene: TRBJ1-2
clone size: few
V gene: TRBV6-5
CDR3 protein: CASSYGGPGSNYGYTF
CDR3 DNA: TGTGCCAGCAGTTACGGGGGCCCGGGGTCCAACTATGGCTACACCTTC

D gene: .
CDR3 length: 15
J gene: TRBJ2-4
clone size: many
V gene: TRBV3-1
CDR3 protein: CASSQQASAKNIQYF
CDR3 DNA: TGTGCCAGCAGCCAACAAGCATCAGCCAAAAACATTCAGTACTTC

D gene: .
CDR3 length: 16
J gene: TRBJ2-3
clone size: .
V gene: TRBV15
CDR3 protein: CATSRGAGTPEAAQYF
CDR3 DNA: TGTGCCACCAGCAGAGGCGCGGGGACCCCGGAGGCGGCGCAGTATTTT

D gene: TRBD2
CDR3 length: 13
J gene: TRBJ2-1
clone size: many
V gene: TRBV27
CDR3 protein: CATVGPAGGEQFF
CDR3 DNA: TGTGCCACCGTCGGGCCCGCGGGAGGTGAGCAGTTCTTC

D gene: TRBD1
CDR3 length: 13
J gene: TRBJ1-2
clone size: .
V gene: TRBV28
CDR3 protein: CASQTGLNYGYTF
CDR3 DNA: TGTGCCAGCCAGACAGGGCTTAACTATGGCTACACCTTC

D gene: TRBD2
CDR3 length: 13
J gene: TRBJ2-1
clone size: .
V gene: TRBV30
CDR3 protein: CAWSRTGGYEQFF
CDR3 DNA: TGTGCCTGGAGTAGGACGGGGGGGTATGAGCAGTTCTTC

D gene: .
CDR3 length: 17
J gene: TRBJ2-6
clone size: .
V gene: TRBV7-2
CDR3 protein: CASSSYTRLSGANVLTF
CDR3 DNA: TGTGCCAGCAGCTCTTACACCCGACTCTCTGGGGCCAACGTCCTGACTTTC

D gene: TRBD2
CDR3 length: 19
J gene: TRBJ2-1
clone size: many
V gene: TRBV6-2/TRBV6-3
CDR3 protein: CASSYVLAGGRGSYNEQFF
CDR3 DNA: TGTGCCAGCAGTTACGTTCTAGCGGGGGGGCGGGGGTCCTACAATGAGCAGTTCTTC

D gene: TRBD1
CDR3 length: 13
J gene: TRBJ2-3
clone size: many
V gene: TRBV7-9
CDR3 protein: CASSPGQADTQYF
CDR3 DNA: TGTGCCAGCAGCCCAGGACAGGCCGATACGCAGTATTTT

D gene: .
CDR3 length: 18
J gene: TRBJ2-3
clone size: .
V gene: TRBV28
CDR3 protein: CASSLYSGGLIFTSTQYF
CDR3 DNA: TGTGCCAGCAGTTTATACTCAGGGGGACTAATCTTCACAAGTACGCAGTATTTT

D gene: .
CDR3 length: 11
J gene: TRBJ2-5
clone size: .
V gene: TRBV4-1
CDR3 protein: CASSQEQTQYF
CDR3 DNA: TGCGCCAGCAGCCAAGAACAGACCCAGTACTTC